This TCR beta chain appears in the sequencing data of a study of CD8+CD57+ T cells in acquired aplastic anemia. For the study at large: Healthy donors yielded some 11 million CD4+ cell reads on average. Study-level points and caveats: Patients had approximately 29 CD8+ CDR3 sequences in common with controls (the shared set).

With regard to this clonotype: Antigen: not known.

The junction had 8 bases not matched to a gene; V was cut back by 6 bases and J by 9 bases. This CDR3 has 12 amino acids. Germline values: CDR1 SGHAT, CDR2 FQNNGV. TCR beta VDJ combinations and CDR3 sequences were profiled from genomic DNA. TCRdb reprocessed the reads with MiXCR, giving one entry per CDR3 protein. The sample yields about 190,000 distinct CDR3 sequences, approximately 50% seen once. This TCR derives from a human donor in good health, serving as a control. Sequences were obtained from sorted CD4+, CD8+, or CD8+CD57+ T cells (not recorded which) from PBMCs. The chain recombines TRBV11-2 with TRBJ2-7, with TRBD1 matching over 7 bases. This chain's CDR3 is CASSHRQGRQYF. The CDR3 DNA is TGTGCCAGCAGTCACCGACAGGGTCGGCAGTACTTC.